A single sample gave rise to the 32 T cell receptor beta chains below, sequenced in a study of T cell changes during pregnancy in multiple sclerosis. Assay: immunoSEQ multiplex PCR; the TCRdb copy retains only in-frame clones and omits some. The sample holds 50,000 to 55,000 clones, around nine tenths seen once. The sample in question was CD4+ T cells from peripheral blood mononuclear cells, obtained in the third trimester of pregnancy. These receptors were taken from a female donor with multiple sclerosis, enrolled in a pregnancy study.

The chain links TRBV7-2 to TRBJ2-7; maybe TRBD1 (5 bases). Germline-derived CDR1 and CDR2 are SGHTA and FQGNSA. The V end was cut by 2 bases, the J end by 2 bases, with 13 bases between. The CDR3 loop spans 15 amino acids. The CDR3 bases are TGTGCCAGCAGCTTATCATTCCAGGGAACCTACGAGCAGTACTTC. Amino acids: CASSLSFQGTYEQYF. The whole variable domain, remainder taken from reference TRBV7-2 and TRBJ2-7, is GAGVSQSPSNKVTEKGKDVELRCDPISGHTALYWYRQSLGQGLEFLIYFQGNSAPDKSGLPSDRFSAERTGGSVSTLTIQRTQQEDSAVYLCASSLSFQGTYEQYFGPGTRLTVT.

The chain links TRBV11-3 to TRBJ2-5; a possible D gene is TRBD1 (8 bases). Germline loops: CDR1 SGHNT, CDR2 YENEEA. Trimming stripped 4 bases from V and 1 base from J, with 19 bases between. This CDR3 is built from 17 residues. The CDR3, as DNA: TGTGCCAGCAGCTCCGGACAGGGACTAACAGCCCAAGAGACCCAGTACTTC. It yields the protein CASSSGQGLTAQETQYF.

The CDR3 nucleotides are TGTGCCAGCAGTTTGTTAAACACTGAAGCTTTCTTT. It codes for CASSLLNTEAFF. The chain employs TRBV13 and TRBJ1-1, with D hard to call. Germline loops: CDR1 PRHDT, CDR2 FYEKMQ (reference sequence). The CDR3 consists of 12 residues. Trimming took 6 bases from V and 2 from J, leaving 7 bases between them.

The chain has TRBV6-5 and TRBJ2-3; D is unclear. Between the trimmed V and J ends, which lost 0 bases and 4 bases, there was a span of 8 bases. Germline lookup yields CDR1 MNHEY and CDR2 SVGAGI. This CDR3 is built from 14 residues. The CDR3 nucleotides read TGTGCCAGCAGTTACTCTCCGGTGGCAGATACGCAGTATTTT. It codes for CASSYSPVADTQYF.

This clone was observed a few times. CDR3: CASSMFPGLNTEAFF. CDR3 DNA: TGTGCCAGTAGTATGTTTCCAGGGCTGAACACTGAAGCTTTCTTT. The chain uses TRBV19 and TRBJ1-1; tentative D call: TRBD1 (5 bases). Deletions cut 3 bases from V and 0 bases from J, with 11 bases between. Germline V gene data show CDR1 as LNHDA and CDR2 as SQIVND (reference sequence). The CDR3 extends over 15 amino acids.

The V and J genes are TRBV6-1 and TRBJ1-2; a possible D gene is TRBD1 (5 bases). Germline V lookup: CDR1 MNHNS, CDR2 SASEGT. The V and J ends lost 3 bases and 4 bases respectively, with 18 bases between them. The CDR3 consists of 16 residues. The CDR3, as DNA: TGTGCCAGCAGTGACCCTAATAAAAAGGGGCCCTATGGCTACACCTTC. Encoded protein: CASSDPNKKGPYGYTF.

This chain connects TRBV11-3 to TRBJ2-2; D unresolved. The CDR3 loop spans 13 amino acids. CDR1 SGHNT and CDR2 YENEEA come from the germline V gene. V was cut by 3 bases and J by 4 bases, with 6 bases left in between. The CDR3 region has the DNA TGTGCCAGCAGCTTTGGAGTCACCGGGGAGCTGTTTTTT. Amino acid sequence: CASSFGVTGELFF.

CDR3 in DNA: TGTGCCAGCTCACCCGGGACAGGGACCGGCTACACCTTC. As protein: CASSPGTGTGYTF. V usage is TRBV28 and J usage is TRBJ1-2; 9 nucleotides align to TRBD1. Germline V CDR1 and CDR2: MDHEN, SYDVKM. The CDR3 consists of 13 residues. V was clipped by 8 bases and J by 8 bases; unmatched bases: 9.

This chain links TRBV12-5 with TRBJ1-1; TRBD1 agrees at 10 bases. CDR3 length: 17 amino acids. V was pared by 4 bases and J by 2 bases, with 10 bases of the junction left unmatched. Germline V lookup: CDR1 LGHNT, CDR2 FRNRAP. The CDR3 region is CASGSNRDRGLNTEAFF. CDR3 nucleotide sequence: TGTGCTAGTGGTTCGAACCGGGACAGGGGTCTAAACACTGAAGCTTTCTTT.

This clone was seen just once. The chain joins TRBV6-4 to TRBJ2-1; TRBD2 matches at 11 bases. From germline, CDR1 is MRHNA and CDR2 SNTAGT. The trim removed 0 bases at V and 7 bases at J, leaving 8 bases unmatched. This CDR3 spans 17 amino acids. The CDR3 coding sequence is TGTGCCAGCAGTGACTCCTTGACTAGCGGGGCGCTAAATGAGCAGTTCTTC. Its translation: CASSDSLTSGALNEQFF.

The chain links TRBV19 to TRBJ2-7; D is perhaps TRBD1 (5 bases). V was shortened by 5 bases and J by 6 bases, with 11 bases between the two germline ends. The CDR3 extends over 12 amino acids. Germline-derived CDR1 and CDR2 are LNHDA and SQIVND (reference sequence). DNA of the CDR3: TGTGCCAGTAGTCAACTCACAGGCGAGCAGTACTTC. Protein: CASSQLTGEQYF. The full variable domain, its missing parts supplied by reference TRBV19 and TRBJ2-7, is DGGITQSPKYLFRKEGQNVTLSCEQNLNHDAMYWYRQDPGQGLRLIYYSQIVNDFQKGDIAEGYSVSREKKESFPLTVTSAQKNPTAFYLCASSQLTGEQYFGPGTRLTVT.

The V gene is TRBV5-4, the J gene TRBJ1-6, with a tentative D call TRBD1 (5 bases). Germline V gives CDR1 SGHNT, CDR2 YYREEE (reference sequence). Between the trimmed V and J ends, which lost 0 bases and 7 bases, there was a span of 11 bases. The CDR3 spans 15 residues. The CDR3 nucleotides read TGTGCCAGCAGCTTGGCCCCGGCAGGGAATTCACCCCTCCACTTT. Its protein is CASSLAPAGNSPLHF.

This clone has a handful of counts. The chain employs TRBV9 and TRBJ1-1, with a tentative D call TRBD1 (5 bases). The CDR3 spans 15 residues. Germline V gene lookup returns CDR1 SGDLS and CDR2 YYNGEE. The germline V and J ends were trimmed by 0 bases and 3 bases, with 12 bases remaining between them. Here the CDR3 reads CASSVGDWGDTEAFF. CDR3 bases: TGTGCCAGCAGCGTAGGGGATTGGGGGGACACTGAAGCTTTCTTT.

In DNA form, the CDR3 reads TGTGCCAGTAGTTCCCAGCTACAGGGAAACTATGGCTACACCTTC. It specifies CASSSQLQGNYGYTF. This sequence joins TRBV19 and TRBJ1-2; tentatively, D is TRBD1 (6 bases). CDR1 and CDR2 from the germline V gene are LNHDA and SQIVND (reference sequence). CDR3 length: 15 residues. The V and J ends lost 5 bases and 2 bases respectively, with 15 bases between them.

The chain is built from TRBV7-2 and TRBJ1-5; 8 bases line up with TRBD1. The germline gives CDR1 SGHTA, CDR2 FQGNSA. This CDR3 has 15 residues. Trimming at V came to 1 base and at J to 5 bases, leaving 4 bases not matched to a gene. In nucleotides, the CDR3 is TGTGCCAGCAGCTTAGACAGGGGGAGGGATCAGCCCCAGCATTTT. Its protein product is CASSLDRGRDQPQHF.

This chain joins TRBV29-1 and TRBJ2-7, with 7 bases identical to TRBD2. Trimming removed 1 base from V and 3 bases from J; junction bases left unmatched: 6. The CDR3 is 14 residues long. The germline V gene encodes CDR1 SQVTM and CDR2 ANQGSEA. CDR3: CSVEGGGGGYEQYF. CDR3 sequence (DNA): TGCAGCGTTGAAGGTGGCGGCGGGGGCTACGAGCAGTACTTC.

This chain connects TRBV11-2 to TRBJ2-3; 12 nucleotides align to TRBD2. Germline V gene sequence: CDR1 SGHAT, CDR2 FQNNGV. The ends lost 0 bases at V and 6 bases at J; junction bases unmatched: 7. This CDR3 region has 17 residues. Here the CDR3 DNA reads TGTGCCAGCAGCTTAGATCCGACTAGCGGGGGCTACGATACGCAGTATTTT. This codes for CASSLDPTSGGYDTQYF.

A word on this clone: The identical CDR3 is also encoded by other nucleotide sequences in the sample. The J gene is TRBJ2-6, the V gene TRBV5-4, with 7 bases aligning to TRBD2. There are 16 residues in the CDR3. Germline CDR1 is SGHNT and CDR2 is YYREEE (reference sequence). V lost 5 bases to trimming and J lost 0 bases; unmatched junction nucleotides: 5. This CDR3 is CASSLAGSSGANVLTF. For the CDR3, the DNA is TGTGCCAGCAGTTTAGCGGGTTCCTCTGGGGCCAACGTCCTGACTTTC.

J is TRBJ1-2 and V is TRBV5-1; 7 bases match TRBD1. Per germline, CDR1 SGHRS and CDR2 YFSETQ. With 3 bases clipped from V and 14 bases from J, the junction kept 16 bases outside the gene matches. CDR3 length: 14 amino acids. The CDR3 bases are TGCGCCAGCAGCTCCGGGACAGTTCACTATGTGCGGACCTTC. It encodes CASSSGTVHYVRTF.

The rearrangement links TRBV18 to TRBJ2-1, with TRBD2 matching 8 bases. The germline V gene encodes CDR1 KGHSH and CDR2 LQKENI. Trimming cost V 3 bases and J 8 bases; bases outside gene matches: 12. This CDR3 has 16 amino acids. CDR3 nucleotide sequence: TGTGCCAGCTCACCTTCGGCGGGGGGCATAGGCCATGAGCAGTTCTTC. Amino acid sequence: CASSPSAGGIGHEQFF.

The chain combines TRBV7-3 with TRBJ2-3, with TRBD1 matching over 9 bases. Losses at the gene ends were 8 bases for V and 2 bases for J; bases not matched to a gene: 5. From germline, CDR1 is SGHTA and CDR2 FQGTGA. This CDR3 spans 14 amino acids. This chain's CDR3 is CASRRDRDTDTQYF. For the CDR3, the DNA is TGTGCCAGCCGCCGGGACAGGGACACAGATACGCAGTATTTT. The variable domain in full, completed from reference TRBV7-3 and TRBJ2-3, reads GAGVSQTPSNKVTEKGKYVELRCDPISGHTALYWYRQSLGQGPEFLIYFQGTGAADDSGLPNDRFFAVRPEGSVSTLKIQRTERGDSAVYLCASRRDRDTDTQYFGPGTRLTVL.

CDR3 nucleotides: TGTGCCAGCAGCTTGGCTTTGACGGGACAGTCCACAGATACGCAGTATTTT. Amino acid sequence: CASSLALTGQSTDTQYF. The rearrangement uses TRBV5-4 and TRBJ2-3; TRBD1 agrees at 7 bases. The germline V gene encodes CDR1 SGHNT and CDR2 YYREEE (reference sequence). The CDR3 contains 17 residues. The V segment lost 0 bases and the J segment 2 bases; nucleotides outside the gene matches: 9.

CDR3 DNA: TGTGCCTACACCGACGGGACTCTTGCCACCGGGGAGCTGTTTTTT. Translation gives CAYTDGTLATGELFF. The chain joins TRBV30 to TRBJ2-2, with a weak D call TRBD2 (6 bases). CDR1 GTSNPN and CDR2 SVGIG come from the germline V gene (reference sequence). Deletions cut 7 bases from V and 4 bases from J, with 19 bases between. The CDR3 consists of 15 residues. The complete variable domain, with remaining parts taken from reference TRBV30 and TRBJ2-2, reads SQTIHQWPATLVQPVGSPLSLECTVEGTSNPNLYWYRQAAGRGLQLLFYSVGIGQISSEVPQNLSASRPQDRQFILSSKKLLLSDSGFYLCAYTDGTLATGELFFGEGSRLTVL.

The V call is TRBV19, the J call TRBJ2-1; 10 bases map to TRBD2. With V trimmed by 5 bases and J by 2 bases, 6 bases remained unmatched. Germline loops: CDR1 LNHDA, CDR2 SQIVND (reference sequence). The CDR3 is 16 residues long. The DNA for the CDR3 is TGTGCCAGTAGTGAGCGGGGGGGAGCTGCCTACAATGAGCAGTTCTTC. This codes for CASSERGGAAYNEQFF.

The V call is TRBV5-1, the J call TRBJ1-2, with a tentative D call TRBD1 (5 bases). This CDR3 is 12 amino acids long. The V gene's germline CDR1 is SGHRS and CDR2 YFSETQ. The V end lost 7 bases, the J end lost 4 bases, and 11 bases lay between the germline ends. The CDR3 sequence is CASGGSSYGYTF. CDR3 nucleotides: TGCGCCAGCGGGGGGTCCTCCTATGGCTACACCTTC.

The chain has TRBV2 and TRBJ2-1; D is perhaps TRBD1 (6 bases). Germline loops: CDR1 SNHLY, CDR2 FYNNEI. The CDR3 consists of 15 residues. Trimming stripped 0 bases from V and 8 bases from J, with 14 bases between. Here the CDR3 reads CASSEALQGRDEQFF. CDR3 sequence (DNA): TGTGCCAGCAGTGAAGCGCTTCAGGGGCGGGATGAGCAGTTCTTC.

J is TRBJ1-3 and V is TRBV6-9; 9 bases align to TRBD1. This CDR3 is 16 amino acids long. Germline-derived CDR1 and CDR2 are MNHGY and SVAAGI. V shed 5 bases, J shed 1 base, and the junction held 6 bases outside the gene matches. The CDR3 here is CASSTAGTGSGNTIYF. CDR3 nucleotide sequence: TGTGCCAGCAGTACCGCCGGGACAGGGTCTGGAAACACCATATATTTT.

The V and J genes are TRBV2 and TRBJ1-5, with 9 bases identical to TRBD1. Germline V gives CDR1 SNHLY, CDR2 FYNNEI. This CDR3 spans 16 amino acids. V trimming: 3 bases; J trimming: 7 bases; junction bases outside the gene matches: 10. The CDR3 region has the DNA TGTGCCAGCAGTGAGTTGACAGGGGGTTCGCGGCAGCCCCAGCATTTT. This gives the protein CASSELTGGSRQPQHF.

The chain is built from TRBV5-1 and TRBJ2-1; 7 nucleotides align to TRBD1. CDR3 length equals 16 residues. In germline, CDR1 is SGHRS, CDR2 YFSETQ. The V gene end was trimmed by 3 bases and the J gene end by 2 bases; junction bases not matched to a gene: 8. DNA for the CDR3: TGCGCCAGCAGCTCTTCCGACAGGGTGGCCTACAATGAGCAGTTCTTC. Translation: CASSSSDRVAYNEQFF.

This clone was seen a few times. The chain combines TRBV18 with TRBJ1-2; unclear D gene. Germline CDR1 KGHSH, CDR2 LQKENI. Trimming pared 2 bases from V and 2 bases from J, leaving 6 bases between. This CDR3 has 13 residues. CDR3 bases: TGTGCCAGCTCACCAGACAAGAACTATGGCTACACCTTC. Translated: CASSPDKNYGYTF.

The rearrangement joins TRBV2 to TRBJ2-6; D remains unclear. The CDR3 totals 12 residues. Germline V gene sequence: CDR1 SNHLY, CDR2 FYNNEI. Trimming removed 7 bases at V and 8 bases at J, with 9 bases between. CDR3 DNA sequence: TGTGCCAGCACGGGTGTTTCCAACGTCCTGACTTTC. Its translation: CASTGVSNVLTF.

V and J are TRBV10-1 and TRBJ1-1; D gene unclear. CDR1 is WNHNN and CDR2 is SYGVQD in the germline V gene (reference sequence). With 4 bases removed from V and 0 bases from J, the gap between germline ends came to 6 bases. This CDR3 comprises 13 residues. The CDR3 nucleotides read TGCGCCAGCAGTGTTAGCTTGAACACTGAAGCTTTCTTT. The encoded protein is CASSVSLNTEAFF.